This T cell receptor (beta chain) was documented in a study of blood T cells in healthy people across ages. V trimming: 10 bases; J trimming: 9 bases; junction bases outside the gene matches: 12. The CDR3 covers 12 residues. Staff drew 8 to 10 milliliters of peripheral blood from each donor. The use of a sample-barcoded 5' primer and a J-beta primer mix characterized a second PCR of roughly 6 to 12 cycles. From the 5' RACE reads, TCRdb called clonotypes with MiXCR, one entry per CDR3 protein. The sample includes around 1,100,000 distinct CDR3 sequences, 35% to 40% of them seen just once. The gene calls are TRBV12-3 or TRBV12-4 and TRBJ2-7, with TRBD1 matching over 7 bases. This clonotype was sampled from a man younger than 35 in good health. What was sequenced was blood. CDR3 in DNA: TGTGCCACGGGGACAGCCCTTGGGGTGCAGTACTTC. This sequence encodes CATGTALGVQYF.